These 5 T cell receptor beta chains were all obtained from the same sample, sequenced in a study of intratumoral heterogeneity in liver cancer. Produced via immunoSEQ multiplex PCR; TCRdb's table is partial and in-frame only. The sample lists 21,000 or so clones, approximately 70% occurring once. Sample: tumor-adjacent normal tissue, taken before any cancer treatment. The receptor source for this set is a woman aged 70-85 years with hepatocellular carcinoma.

The table lists this clone with a count of one. The chain has TRBV12-3 or TRBV12-4 and TRBJ2-5; no firm D call. The CDR3 sequence is 13 residues long. Trimming removed 4 bases at V and 2 bases at J, with 8 bases between. The CDR3 sequence: CASSSSVQETQYF. The DNA for the CDR3 is TGTGCCAGCAGTTCCAGCGTTCAAGAGACCCAGTACTTC.

The V call is TRBV4-1, the J call TRBJ1-6; weak D call: TRBD1 (5 bases). Germline V lookup: CDR1 MGHRA, CDR2 YSYEKL. CDR3 length: 14 residues. The V and J ends lost 3 bases and 7 bases respectively, with 10 bases between them. CDR3: CASSHADINSPLHF. CDR3 nucleotides: TGCGCCAGCAGCCACGCGGACATCAATTCACCCCTCCACTTT.

The rearrangement links TRBV28 to TRBJ2-7; TRBD1 matches 7 bases. With 3 bases clipped from V and 0 bases from J, the junction kept 5 bases outside the gene matches. Germline loops: CDR1 MDHEN, CDR2 SYDVKM. There are 15 residues in the CDR3. The CDR3 is CASSLLAGGSYEQYF. The CDR3 bases are TGTGCCAGCAGTTTGTTGGCAGGGGGCTCCTACGAGCAGTACTTC.

The chain is built from TRBV7-9 and TRBJ1-5; 8 bases line up with TRBD1. CDR3 length equals 14 residues. Germline V gives CDR1 SEHNR, CDR2 FQNEAQ (reference sequence). Germline trimming cut 4 bases from V and 4 bases from J; bases unmatched to any gene: 3. The DNA for the CDR3 is TGTGCCAGCAGCTACGGACAGGGTAATCAGCCCCAGCATTTT. This sequence encodes CASSYGQGNQPQHF.

The chain recombines TRBV9 with TRBJ2-3; 12 bases agree with TRBD2. Germline values: CDR1 SGDLS, CDR2 YYNGEE. The CDR3 is 15 amino acids. The trim removed 2 bases at V and 10 bases at J, leaving 8 bases unmatched. The CDR3 region is CASSVAGLAGQAQYF. Here the CDR3 DNA reads TGTGCCAGCAGCGTGGCTGGACTAGCGGGACAGGCGCAGTATTTT.